This is a list of T cell receptor beta chains from one sample in a study of blood T cell repertoires in COVID-19. This table comes from immunoSEQ multiplex PCR, and its TCRdb copy is limited to in-frame clones, with some not included. The data show 160,000 or so clones, roughly four fifths seen once. The sequenced material came from peripheral blood. These receptors were obtained from a human donor in a cohort sampled during active COVID-19. Each CDR3 is given with its conserved first and last residue. The D gene is left open where the match is weak. Some rows have no size entry. The others give once, few or many, or a class for an expanded clone.

.	few	TRBJ2-7	TRBV19	TGTGCCAGTAGTAGGACGGGGGGCCCTGCTATGGAGCAGTACTTC	CASSRTGGPAMEQYF
TRBD2	.	TRBJ2-1	TRBV29-1	TGCAGCATTAGCGGGCCGAGCTCCTACAATGAGCAGTTCTTC	CSISGPSSYNEQFF
.	.	TRBJ2-6	TRBV7-2	TGTGCCAGCAGCCCAGGAGCAGGGCTCTCTGGGGCCAACGTCCTGACTTTC	CASSPGAGLSGANVLTF
TRBD2	few	TRBJ2-5	TRBV4-3	TGCGCCAGCAGCCCTTCACGCGGGGGGGCCGGCGGTCCAGAGACCCAGTACTTC	CASSPSRGGAGGPETQYF
.	many	TRBJ1-3	TRBV18	TGTGCCAGCTCACCACGGCTAGGGGATCCTGGAAACACCATATATTTT	CASSPRLGDPGNTIYF
TRBD2	.	TRBJ2-3	TRBV19	TGTGCCAGTAGTAGCGGGAGTCCCGATACGCAGTATTTT	CASSSGSPDTQYF
TRBD2	.	TRBJ2-6	TRBV28	TGTGCCAGCAGTCGCGGGAGATCTGGGGCCAACGTCCTGACTTTC	CASSRGRSGANVLTF
TRBD1	.	TRBJ1-2	TRBV6-4	TGTGCCAGCAGTACCCAACAGGGGGGCAACTATGGCTACACCTTC	CASSTQQGGNYGYTF
.	once	TRBJ2-2	TRBV7-3	TGTGCCAGCAGCCCCGGTCCAGGGCACGGGGAGCTGTTTTTT	CASSPGPGHGELFF
.	.	TRBJ2-7	TRBV11-2	TGTGCCAGCAGCTTAGATTATGGGTCAGGGGTGCAGTACTTC	CASSLDYGSGVQYF
TRBD1	.	TRBJ1-2	TRBV7-2	TGTGCCAGCAGCCCCCAGGTAGGGGGCGAGTTGTATGGCTACACCTTC	CASSPQVGGELYGYTF
TRBD2	.	TRBJ2-2	TRBV24-1	TGTGCCACCAGTGCAGCGGGACGAGACACCGGGGAGCTGTTTTTT	CATSAAGRDTGELFF
.	.	TRBJ1-2	TRBV30	TGTGCCTGGAAAGCAAAAAGTAACTATGGCTACACCTTC	CAWKAKSNYGYTF
TRBD1	.	TRBJ1-1	TRBV5-1	TGCGCCAGCAGCTTGTACGGGACAGGGAACACTGAAGCTTTCTTT	CASSLYGTGNTEAFF
.	.	TRBJ2-3	TRBV7-2	TGTGCCAGCAGCCAAGCCACAGATACGCAGTATTTT	CASSQATDTQYF
.	.	TRBJ1-5	TRBV3-1/TRBV3-2	TGTGCCAGCAGCCTAGCAGGGGGCAATCAGCCCCAGCATTTT	CASSLAGGNQPQHF
.	.	TRBJ2-4	TRBV7-9	TGTGCCAGCAGCTTAGCGGTAGACACATCCCCAGCCAAAAACATTCAGTACTTC	CASSLAVDTSPAKNIQYF
.	.	TRBJ2-7	TRBV11-3	TGTGCCAGCTCCAAGAGAGCCGGTTCTTACGAGCAGTACTTC	CASSKRAGSYEQYF
TRBD1	.	TRBJ2-7	TRBV6-2/TRBV6-3	TGTGCCAGCAGATACCCGGGGACAGTGGGCTACGAGCAGTACTTC	CASRYPGTVGYEQYF
TRBD1	.	TRBJ1-1	TRBV13	TGTGCCAGCAGCTCGCGGCGGACAGGAGGTATGAACACTGAAGCTTTCTTT	CASSSRRTGGMNTEAFF
.	.	TRBJ1-1	TRBV19	TGTGCCAGTAGTGCTCACCGGGACACCATCAGAGGCACTGAAGCTTTCTTT	CASSAHRDTIRGTEAFF
.	.	TRBJ2-7	TRBV13	TGTGCCAGCAGCTTCACAGGCTTTAACGAGCAGTACTTC	CASSFTGFNEQYF
TRBD2	.	TRBJ2-7	TRBV6-2/TRBV6-3	TGTGCCAGCAGTTACCGGCTAGCGGGAGTGGAGCAGTACTTC	CASSYRLAGVEQYF
TRBD1	.	TRBJ2-7	TRBV7-9	TGTGCCAGCAGCCGGAACATCCAGGGGGCCCCTTCCTACGAGCAGTACTTC	CASSRNIQGAPSYEQYF
.	.	TRBJ2-1	TRBV11-1	TGTGCCAGCAGCTTAAGACAGTCCTCCTACAATGAGCAGTTCTTC	CASSLRQSSYNEQFF
TRBD2	.	TRBJ2-4	TRBV9	TGTGCCAGCAGCGTAGGTAGCGGGACCCCGGGAAACATTCAGTACTTC	CASSVGSGTPGNIQYF
TRBD1	.	TRBJ1-2	TRBV27	TGTGCCAGCAGTTCGGGGACAGGGAAGGGCTACACCTTC	CASSSGTGKGYTF
TRBD2	.	TRBJ2-7	TRBV3-1/TRBV3-2	TGTGCCAGCAGCCTTCGGACTAGCGGGGGGGCCTTTTACGAGCAGTACTTC	CASSLRTSGGAFYEQYF
TRBD2	.	TRBJ2-3	TRBV10-3	TGTGCCATCATGGCTAGCGGGGGCCTCACAGATACGCAGTATTTT	CAIMASGGLTDTQYF
TRBD2	.	TRBJ2-2	TRBV15	TGTGCCTCTCGCAGCGGGGGGGCCGACACCGGGGAGCTGTTTTTT	CASRSGGADTGELFF
.	.	TRBJ2-1	TRBV28	TGTGCCAGCAGTTTAGTCGGCGGGGTCGGGGAGCAGTTCTTC	CASSLVGGVGEQFF
TRBD2	.	TRBJ2-3	TRBV6-6	TGTGCCAGCAGCTCCCTCCGCGGGGGGGGAGATACGCAGTATTTT	CASSSLRGGGDTQYF
.	.	TRBJ2-5	TRBV6-6	TGTGCCAGCAGGTCGGGAGAGACCCAGTACTTC	CASRSGETQYF
.	.	TRBJ2-1	TRBV4-3	TGCGCCAGCAGCCAAGATCCCTTATCCAAGGAGGGCCGGCATGAGCAGTTCTTC	CASSQDPLSKEGRHEQFF
TRBD1	.	TRBJ2-3	TRBV7-8	TGTGCCAGCAGCTCCACCGGGACAGGGCTGGATACGCAGTATTTT	CASSSTGTGLDTQYF
.	.	TRBJ1-5	TRBV11-2	TGTGCCAGCAGCTTAGAGGCAGAAGATAGCAATCAGCCCCAGCATTTT	CASSLEAEDSNQPQHF
.	.	TRBJ1-4	TRBV5-1	TGCGCCAGCAGCTTGGGTACTGGGACTTCGAATAATGAAAAACTGTTTTTT	CASSLGTGTSNNEKLFF
.	few	TRBJ2-7	TRBV2	TGTGCCAGCAGTTTAGGGGGGGGGTCCTACGAGCAGTACTTC	CASSLGGGSYEQYF
.	.	TRBJ2-5	TRBV10-2	TGCGCCAGCACCCCCAGGGGCCGGGGGACCCAGTACTTC	CASTPRGRGTQYF
TRBD1	.	TRBJ1-4	TRBV28	TGTGCCAGCAGTTATCGGGACAGTTATGAAAAACTGTTTTTT	CASSYRDSYEKLFF
TRBD2	.	TRBJ2-3	TRBV6-1	TGTGCCAGCAGTGAATCCAGCGGGAGTGTCACAGATACGCAGTATTTT	CASSESSGSVTDTQYF
TRBD1	.	TRBJ2-6	TRBV5-1	TGCGCCAGCAGCAACCCGATCCGGGACAGGGCCCTTTCTGGGGCCAACGTCCTGACTTTC	CASSNPIRDRALSGANVLTF
.	once	TRBJ1-5	TRBV7-2	TGTGCCAGCAGCCTTTTATATAGCAATCAGCCCCAGCATTTT	CASSLLYSNQPQHF
.	.	TRBJ1-5	TRBV21-1	TGTGCCAGCAGCAACCCCTGGCCACCTAATCAGCCCCAGCATTTT	CASSNPWPPNQPQHF
TRBD1	.	TRBJ2-7	TRBV6-2/TRBV6-3	TGTGCCAGCAGTTACTCGCCGACAGGGTTGTACGAGCAGTACTTC	CASSYSPTGLYEQYF
.	.	TRBJ2-5	TRBV19	TGTGCCAGTATCGGATCATCCGGGGAGACCCAGTACTTC	CASIGSSGETQYF
TRBD2	.	TRBJ2-3	TRBV6-1	TGTGCCAGCAGTGAACTAGCGGGGCTTTCAGATACGCAGTATTTT	CASSELAGLSDTQYF
.	.	TRBJ2-7	TRBV5-6	TGTGCCAGCAGTTTGCCAGGGGGGCTCTACGAGCAGTACTTC	CASSLPGGLYEQYF
TRBD1	.	TRBJ2-7	TRBV7-2	TGTGCCAGCAGCTTCGACAGGGGATTCTACGAGCAGTACTTC	CASSFDRGFYEQYF
.	few	TRBJ1-4	TRBV27	TGTGCCAGCAGTTTTTCTGGGGGCGGAGAAAAACTGTTTTTT	CASSFSGGGEKLFF
TRBD2	.	TRBJ2-3	TRBV11-2	TGTGCCAGCAGCCTCGGGTCAAGCGGGGCCACAGATACGCAGTATTTT	CASSLGSSGATDTQYF
TRBD2	.	TRBJ2-3	TRBV6-6	TGTGCCAGCAGTTACTCTGGACTAGAGACGCAGTATTTT	CASSYSGLETQYF
.	.	TRBJ1-1	TRBV5-6	TGTGCCAGCAGCTTGAGTGAGGGTAAAGCTTTCTTT	CASSLSEGKAFF
.	.	TRBJ2-3	TRBV7-2	TGTGCCAGCAGCTTATTAACAGATACGCAGTATTTT	CASSLLTDTQYF
.	.	TRBJ2-1	TRBV4-1	TGCGCCACCCACCGGAGGGGAGCGGCCTACAATGAGCAGTTCTTC	CATHRRGAAYNEQFF